Shown below are 22 T cell receptor beta chains from a single sample sequenced in a study of PD-1 blockade in mismatch repair-deficient tumors. Using immunoSEQ multiplex PCR, the repertoire was profiled, and TCRdb retains in-frame clones only, with some absent. Here the sample spans approximately 50,000 clones, more than 75% being singletons. Material: peripheral blood, obtained 4 weeks after starting pembrolizumab. These receptors originate from an adult with mismatch repair-deficient cancer.

This chain links TRBV12-5 with TRBJ2-2, with TRBD2 matching over 10 bases. Germline lookup yields CDR1 LGHNT and CDR2 FRNRAP. The length of the CDR3 is 15 residues. V was clipped by 3 bases and J by 5 bases; unmatched bases: 3. The chain's CDR3 is CASGLAGGFTGELFF. CDR3 DNA sequence: TGTGCTAGTGGTTTAGCGGGAGGGTTTACCGGGGAGCTGTTTTTT. The full variable domain, its missing parts supplied by reference TRBV12-5 and TRBJ2-2, is DARVTQTPRHKVTEMGQEVTMRCQPILGHNTVFWYRQTMMQGLELLAYFRNRAPLDDSGMPKDRFSAEMPDATLATLKIQPSEPRDSAVYFCASGLAGGFTGELFFGEGSRLTVL.

This sequence joins TRBV23-1 and TRBJ2-4, with 9 bases matching TRBD1. TRBV23-1 is placed among ORFs of uncertain function. With V trimmed by 8 bases and J by 6 bases, 17 bases remained unmatched. The length of the CDR3 is 17 residues. Written as DNA, the CDR3 is TGCGCCAGCCAACCGGGACAGGGCTGTTCGGTGGGAAACATTCAGTACTTC. Translation gives CASQPGQGCSVGNIQYF.

The CDR3 nucleotides are TGTGCCAGCAGCCTAACTCAGCTAGCGGGAGGGCACAATGAGCAGTTCTTC. This codes for CASSLTQLAGGHNEQFF. The rearrangement joins TRBV5-4 to TRBJ2-1; 12 nucleotides line up with TRBD2. CDR3 size: 17 residues. V trimming: 4 bases; J trimming: 5 bases; junction bases outside the gene matches: 10. Germline V gene lookup returns CDR1 SGHNT and CDR2 YYREEE (reference sequence).

The chain carries TRBV11-3 and TRBJ2-2; 8 bases agree with TRBD2. Trimming cost V 0 bases and J 7 bases; bases outside gene matches: 4. Per the germline V gene, CDR1 is SGHNT and CDR2 is YENEEA. CDR3 length: 15 amino acids. CDR3 DNA: TGTGCCAGCAGCTTAGACGGGAGGGCCCTCGGGGAGCTGTTTTTT. This translates into CASSLDGRALGELFF. Complete variable domain (other parts from reference TRBV11-3 and TRBJ2-2): EAGVVQSPRYKIIEKKQPVAFWCNPISGHNTLYWYLQNLGQGPELLIRYENEEAVDDSQLPKDRFSAERLKGVDSTLKIQPAELGDSAVYLCASSLDGRALGELFFGEGSRLTVL.

Concerning this clone: The DNA is omitted, as the CDR3 cannot be located on it reliably, and the CDR3 follows TCRdb's listing. The rearrangement links TRBV25-1 to TRBJ1-4; whether TRBD1, the table's D call, matches the DNA was not checked. CDR1 is MGHDK and CDR2 is SYGVNS in the germline V gene. The CDR3 spans 11 residues, counting both ends. This chain's CDR3 is CASWGTGAMFF.

V is TRBV18 and J is TRBJ2-7; TRBD2 agrees at 10 bases. Germline V CDR1 and CDR2: KGHSH, LQKENI. The CDR3 has 16 amino acids. Germline trimming cut 1 base from V and 2 bases from J; bases unmatched to any gene: 5. CDR3 in DNA: TGTGCCAGCTCACCACGGGCAGCGGGAGGGCCCTACGAGCAGTACTTC. It translates to CASSPRAAGGPYEQYF.

The chain combines TRBV27 with TRBJ2-3; 8 bases agree with TRBD1. Per germline, CDR1 MNHEY and CDR2 SMNVEV (reference sequence). The V and J ends lost 3 bases and 0 bases, in that order; junction bases with no gene match: 5. The CDR3 length is 16 residues. This CDR3 is CASSFQTGVSTDTQYF. CDR3 sequence (DNA): TGTGCCAGCAGTTTCCAGACAGGGGTTAGCACAGATACGCAGTATTTT.

The J gene is TRBJ2-1, the V gene TRBV6-5, with TRBD2 identical over 7 bases. CDR3 length equals 15 residues. V was pared by 1 base and J by 5 bases, with 5 bases of the junction left unmatched. Germline CDR1 is MNHEY and CDR2 is SVGAGI. CDR3 sequence: CASSYWEGRDNEQFF. The CDR3 bases are TGTGCCAGCAGTTACTGGGAGGGCCGGGACAATGAGCAGTTCTTC.

This rearrangement joins TRBV9 to TRBJ2-2, with D maybe TRBD2 (6 bases). Trimming left V 3 bases short and J 6 bases short, with 12 bases between. This CDR3 is 14 amino acids long. CDR1 SGDLS and CDR2 YYNGEE come from the germline V gene. CDR3 sequence (DNA): TGTGCCAGCAGCGCCGGCCGGGACTCCGGGGAGCTGTTTTTT. Translated: CASSAGRDSGELFF.

This sequence joins TRBV12-5 and TRBJ2-1; 11 nucleotides agree with TRBD2. V lost 0 bases and J lost 3; bases outside the gene matches: 10. The CDR3 spans 19 residues. In germline, CDR1 is LGHNT, CDR2 FRNRAP. The CDR3 DNA reads as TGTGCTAGTGGTTTGGTTTATAGATGGACTAGCGGGTTCTACAATGAGCAGTTCTTC. Amino acids: CASGLVYRWTSGFYNEQFF.

The CDR3 nucleotides are TGTGCCAGCAGTTACTCCTCTAGCAGGTATTACGAGCAGTACTTC. It codes for CASSYSSSRYYEQYF. This sequence joins TRBV6-6 and TRBJ2-7; D is perhaps TRBD2 (5 bases). Per germline, CDR1 MNHNY and CDR2 SVGAGI (reference sequence). The CDR3 is made up of 15 amino acids. V dropped 0 bases and J dropped 4 bases, with 13 bases sitting between them.

The chain joins TRBV21-1 to TRBJ2-7. TRBV21-1 is an annotated pseudogene. This CDR3 has 15 amino acids. In nucleotides, the CDR3 is TGTGCCAGCAGCCCCCCCAGCACGACCGAGTACGAGCAGTACTTC. Amino acids: CASSPPSTTEYEQYF.

The chain couples TRBV5-4 to TRBJ1-1, with D perhaps matching TRBD1 (6 bases). The germline CDR1 and CDR2 sequences are SGHNT and YYREEE (reference sequence). The CDR3 runs to 16 residues. Between the trimmed V and J ends, which lost 1 base and 6 bases, there was a span of 19 bases. CDR3 in DNA: TGTGCCAGCAGCTTGCCCTTTGACAGGCCCGGGGCTGAAGCTTTCTTT. It is translated as CASSLPFDRPGAEAFF.

This chain joins TRBV7-3 and TRBJ2-2; D not resolved. CDR1 is SGHTA and CDR2 is FQGTGA in the germline V gene. The CDR3 has 15 amino acids. Trimming removed 2 bases at V and 4 bases at J, with 11 bases between. Here the CDR3 reads CASSLEPPPTGELFF. Written as DNA, the CDR3 is TGTGCCAGCAGCTTAGAACCGCCTCCCACCGGGGAGCTGTTTTTT.

The chain is built from TRBV30 and TRBJ1-2; a weak D match, TRBD1 (5 bases). V lost 0 bases to trimming and J lost 5 bases, with 16 bases between them. The CDR3 contains 15 residues. Germline V gene data show CDR1 as GTSNPN and CDR2 as SVGIG (reference sequence). The CDR3 protein is CAWSVGTEGPYGYTF. CDR3 sequence (DNA): TGTGCCTGGAGTGTGGGCACGGAGGGGCCTTATGGCTACACCTTC. Complete variable domain (other parts from reference TRBV30 and TRBJ1-2): SQTIHQWPATLVQPVGSPLSLECTVEGTSNPNLYWYRQAAGRGLQLLFYSVGIGQISSEVPQNLSASRPQDRQFILSSKKLLLSDSGFYLCAWSVGTEGPYGYTFGSGTRLTVV.

This clone occurred a few times. The chain combines TRBV6-5 with TRBJ2-7; TRBD2 aligns across 10 bases. Losses at the gene ends were 5 bases for V and 2 bases for J; bases not matched to a gene: 3. This CDR3 region has 14 residues. Per the germline V gene, CDR1 is MNHEY and CDR2 is SVGAGI. The CDR3: CASSRTSGTYEQYF. The CDR3 DNA follows: TGTGCCAGCAGTCGGACTAGCGGAACCTACGAGCAGTACTTC.

The chain is built from TRBV6-1 and TRBJ2-1; perhaps TRBD2 as D (6 bases). Germline CDR1 MNHNS, CDR2 SASEGT. V was shortened by 11 bases and J by 5 bases, with 19 bases between the two germline ends. The CDR3 has 14 residues. The CDR3 nucleotides are TGTGCCGGCAACCCGGGACTGTTGCACAATGAGCAGTTCTTC. It specifies CAGNPGLLHNEQFF.

This sequence joins TRBV9 and TRBJ2-3, with D tentatively TRBD2 (5 bases). Germline V CDR1 and CDR2: SGDLS, YYNGEE. The V end lost 0 bases, the J end lost 0 bases, and 8 bases lay between the germline ends. The CDR3 is 15 amino acids. The CDR3 region is CASSVDSASTDTQYF. The CDR3 DNA reads as TGTGCCAGCAGCGTAGATAGCGCCAGCACAGATACGCAGTATTTT.

The gene calls are TRBV11-3 and TRBJ2-5; a weak D match, TRBD1 (6 bases). This CDR3 contains 15 residues. Trimming took 4 bases from V and 3 from J, leaving 15 bases between them. Germline V lookup: CDR1 SGHNT, CDR2 YENEEA. In DNA form, the CDR3 reads TGTGCCAGCAGCTCAACAGGACAGCCAGAAGAGACCCAGTACTTC. Amino acid sequence: CASSSTGQPEETQYF.

A few counts support this clone. Here the CDR3 DNA reads TGCGCCAGCACTTCGACCCGGGGTCTGGAGACCCAGTACTTC. As protein: CASTSTRGLETQYF. The genes are TRBV5-1 and TRBJ2-5, with D tentatively TRBD2 (5 bases). Germline assignment: CDR1 SGHRS and CDR2 YFSETQ. This CDR3 is 14 amino acids long. Trimming shortened V by 6 bases and J by 5 bases, and 17 bases separated the two germline ends.

The genes are TRBV7-9 and TRBJ2-3; TRBD2 agrees at 13 bases. Germline V gene lookup returns CDR1 SEHNR and CDR2 FQNEAQ (reference sequence). V was pared by 3 bases and J by 5 bases, with 8 bases of the junction left unmatched. This CDR3 comprises 17 residues. Written as DNA, the CDR3 is TGTGCCAGCAGCTTTCCCACTAGCGGGAGGGTCGGAGATACGCAGTATTTT. Its protein is CASSFPTSGRVGDTQYF.

The chain has TRBV27 and TRBJ2-5; 7 bases fit TRBD1. The CDR3 has 16 residues. CDR1 and CDR2 (germline): MNHEY, SMNVEV (reference sequence). V was pared by 3 bases and J by 0 bases, with 7 bases of the junction left unmatched. The CDR3 spells CASSFLGTDNQETQYF. CDR3 bases: TGTGCCAGCAGTTTCCTCGGGACAGATAACCAAGAGACCCAGTACTTC.